The 27 T cell receptor beta chains listed next were all sequenced from one sample in a study of CD8 T cells in ankylosing spondylitis. TCRdb re-called the 5' RACE reads with MiXCR, one entry per CDR3 protein. The sample carries some 800,000 distinct CDR3 sequences, about 12% recorded once. What these receptors recognize is not known. Regarding the study as a whole: A TCR beta motif of several highly homologous variants seemed to mark ankylosing spondylitis blood.

Specimen: blood, either unsorted or a sorted T cell fraction (not recorded which). The receptor source for this set is a male donor with ankylosing spondylitis.

This clonotype was seen only a few times. The chain joins TRBV5-1 to TRBJ1-2; TRBD1 is a possible D gene (5 bases). The CDR3 has 14 residues. Germline-derived CDR1 and CDR2 are SGHRS and YFSETQ. V was clipped by 3 bases and J by 7 bases, with 16 bases between them. The chain's CDR3 is CASSYSEGVLGYTF. CDR3 nucleotides: TGCGCCAGCAGCTACTCGGAAGGGGTGCTTGGCTACACCTTC.

This clonotype appeared a few times. This chain uses TRBV20-1 with TRBJ1-1, with D tentatively TRBD1 (5 bases). In germline, CDR1 is DFQATT, CDR2 SNEGSKA (reference sequence). The CDR3 covers 13 residues. V was shortened by 5 bases and J by 4 bases, with 14 bases between the two germline ends. The CDR3: CSAHLQGPTEAFF. For the CDR3, the DNA is TGCAGTGCTCATCTCCAGGGCCCCACTGAAGCTTTCTTT.

This clonotype has only a few counts. This sequence joins TRBV20-1 and TRBJ2-1; D may match TRBD1 or TRBD2 (5 bases each). Trimming shortened V by 4 bases and J by 0 bases, and 13 bases separated the two germline ends. CDR1 and CDR2 from the germline V gene are DFQATT and SNEGSKA (reference sequence). The CDR3 runs 15 residues. The CDR3 loop reads CSATRDASSYNEQFF. The CDR3 DNA sequence: TGCAGTGCTACTCGGGACGCCAGCTCCTACAATGAGCAGTTCTTC.

This clonotype was counted ten times or more. The rearrangement links TRBV29-1 to TRBJ1-5; the D is unclear. Trimming took off 0 bases at V and 1 base at J, with 7 bases between the two ends. Germline CDR1 reads SQVTM; CDR2 reads ANQGSEA. The CDR3 is 14 amino acids. The CDR3 bases are TGCAGCGTTGAAGATCGACGCAGCAATCAGCCCCAGCATTTT. Protein sequence: CSVEDRRSNQPQHF. Together with reference TRBV29-1 and TRBJ1-5, the CDR3 gives the full variable domain: SAVISQKPSRDICQRGTSLTIQCQVDSQVTMMFWYRQQPGQSLTLIATANQGSEATYESGFVIDKFPISRPNLTFSTLTVSNMSPEDSSIYLCSVEDRRSNQPQHFGDGTRLSIL.

This chain uses TRBV11-3 with TRBJ2-3; TRBD2 matches 8 bases. The V segment lost 5 bases and the J segment 2 bases; nucleotides outside the gene matches: 6. This CDR3 spans 15 amino acids. The V gene's germline CDR1 is SGHNT and CDR2 YENEEA. The CDR3 is CASSTGSGITDTQYF. DNA for the CDR3: TGTGCCAGCAGCACAGGTAGCGGGATCACAGATACGCAGTATTTT. The full variable domain, with the rest looked up from reference TRBV11-3 and TRBJ2-3, is EAGVVQSPRYKIIEKKQPVAFWCNPISGHNTLYWYLQNLGQGPELLIRYENEEAVDDSQLPKDRFSAERLKGVDSTLKIQPAELGDSAVYLCASSTGSGITDTQYFGPGTRLTVL.

In its sample, this clonotype was seen a few times. For the CDR3, the DNA is TGTGCCAGCAGTACCATCGGACAGGGAACCTACGAGCAGTACTTC. Its translation is CASSTIGQGTYEQYF. The genes are TRBV28 and TRBJ2-7; 8 bases map to TRBD1. The CDR3 length is 15 residues. J lost 2 bases, V lost 5 bases, and 8 bases had no gene match. Germline values: CDR1 MDHEN, CDR2 SYDVKM.

This clonotype was recorded a few times. V is TRBV20-1 and J is TRBJ1-4; D may be TRBD1 (5 bases). V dropped 3 bases and J dropped 6 bases, with 8 bases sitting between them. This CDR3 spans 12 amino acids. Germline V lookup: CDR1 DFQATT, CDR2 SNEGSKA (reference sequence). CDR3 residues: CSASRRDEKLFF. The CDR3 DNA reads TGCAGTGCTAGCCGCAGGGATGAAAAACTGTTTTTT.

This clonotype was detected only a few times. The chain uses TRBV7-9 and TRBJ2-7; tentatively, D is TRBD1 (6 bases). The V and J ends lost 5 bases and 5 bases respectively, with 13 bases between them. Germline loops: CDR1 SEHNR, CDR2 FQNEAQ (reference sequence). CDR3 size: 13 residues. CDR3: CASSVRGTNEQYF. For the CDR3, the DNA is TGTGCCAGCAGCGTAAGGGGGACCAACGAGCAGTACTTC.

In its sample, this clonotype was seen a few times. The gene calls are TRBV18 and TRBJ1-4, with TRBD1 matching 7 bases. Germline V gene lookup returns CDR1 KGHSH and CDR2 LQKENI. The CDR3 sequence is 15 residues long. J lost 4 bases, V lost 4 bases, and 6 bases had no gene match. The CDR3 sequence: CASSLRTGSNEKLFF. The CDR3 DNA reads as TGTGCCAGCTCACTCCGGACAGGCAGTAATGAAAAACTGTTTTTT.

This clonotype was counted a few times. The chain joins TRBV14 to TRBJ1-1; D is unresolved. The CDR3 contains 13 residues. Trimming removed 3 bases from V and 4 bases from J, with 9 bases in between. CDR1 and CDR2 from the germline V gene are SGHDN and FVKESK. CDR3 DNA: TGTGCCAGCAGCCAGGCGGAGGGCACTGAAGCTTTCTTT. As protein: CASSQAEGTEAFF.

This rearrangement joins TRBV15 to TRBJ2-1; possible D gene TRBD2, 5 bases. V was pared by 3 bases and J by 7 bases, with 16 bases between. This CDR3 region has 15 residues. The V gene's germline CDR1 is LNHNV and CDR2 YYDKDF (reference sequence). CDR3 sequence: CATSSGAAGGNEQFF. As DNA, the CDR3 is TGTGCCACCAGCAGTGGCGCGGCGGGTGGGAATGAGCAGTTCTTC.

The rearrangement uses TRBV4-3 and TRBJ2-1; the D gene is possibly TRBD1 (6 bases). CDR3 length equals 13 residues. Trimming removed 6 bases at V and 6 bases at J, with 12 bases between. Germline V gene sequence: CDR1 LGHNA, CDR2 YSLEER. CDR3 sequence (DNA): TGCGCCAGCAGTCATAGACAGGTCAATGAGCAGTTCTTC. Translation: CASSHRQVNEQFF.

This clonotype was seen more than once but under ten times. The rearrangement joins TRBV7-4 to TRBJ2-7; unclear D gene. The CDR3 length is 14 residues. Germline V gene lookup returns CDR1 SGHVT and CDR2 SQSDAQ. Deletions cut 4 bases from V and 0 bases from J, with 10 bases between. The CDR3 sequence: CASSSKKSSYEQYF. The CDR3, as DNA: TGTGCCAGCAGCTCCAAAAAGAGCTCCTACGAGCAGTACTTC.

This clonotype was seen a few times. J is TRBJ2-7 and V is TRBV12-3 or TRBV12-4; no clear D. The CDR3 covers 15 residues. With 6 bases removed from V and 3 bases from J, the gap between germline ends came to 18 bases. CDR3 in DNA: TGTGCCAGCAGCCGAGTTGGGGTTTCTCACTACGAGCAGTACTTC. Translated, it gives CASSRVGVSHYEQYF.

This clonotype was seen a few times. V and J are TRBV11-2 and TRBJ2-4; 8 positions match TRBD1. Germline V gives CDR1 SGHAT, CDR2 FQNNGV. The ends lost 4 bases at V and 8 bases at J; junction bases unmatched: 7. This CDR3 has 14 amino acids. Here the CDR3 reads CASSSRPTGDIQYF. CDR3 nucleotides: TGTGCCAGCAGCTCCAGGCCGACAGGGGACATTCAGTACTTC.

This chain connects TRBV5-1 to TRBJ2-7; tentative D call: TRBD2 (7 bases). Germline CDR1 and CDR2: SGHRS and YFSETQ. This CDR3 region has 15 residues. V lost 0 bases to trimming and J lost 2 bases, with 12 bases between them. The CDR3 DNA reads TGCGCCAGCAGCTTGGGAAGGGGGAGGGCCTACGAGCAGTACTTC. Its translation: CASSLGRGRAYEQYF.

This clonotype was seen only a few times. This chain connects TRBV4-1 to TRBJ1-5; tentative D call: TRBD1 (5 bases). The V and J ends lost 2 bases and 3 bases respectively, with 14 bases between them. Germline lookup yields CDR1 MGHRA and CDR2 YSYEKL. This CDR3 region has 16 residues. The chain's CDR3 is CASSQRQSVYNQPQHF. The CDR3 nucleotides are TGCGCCAGCAGCCAAAGACAGTCCGTGTACAATCAGCCCCAGCATTTT.

This chain joins TRBV7-2 and TRBJ2-1; 8 bases are shared with TRBD1. The germline V gene has CDR1 SGHTA and CDR2 FQGNSA. J gave up 7 bases and V 3 bases, and 5 bases lay outside the gene matches. The CDR3 runs 14 residues. CDR3: CASSLNTGGNEQFF. DNA for the CDR3: TGTGCCAGCAGCTTGAATACAGGGGGGAATGAGCAGTTCTTC.

The V gene is TRBV6-2 or TRBV6-3, the J gene TRBJ1-1, with D hard to call. This CDR3 comprises 13 residues. Germline CDR1 and CDR2: MNHEY and SVGEGT. V was pared by 7 bases and J by 0 bases, with 9 bases between. The CDR3 loop is CASTRGVNTEAFF. DNA for the CDR3: TGTGCCAGCACCCGAGGAGTGAACACTGAAGCTTTCTTT.

The genes are TRBV5-1 and TRBJ2-3; TRBD2 might be the D (6 bases). V lost 1 base to trimming and J lost 1 base, with 10 bases between them. The germline CDR1 and CDR2 sequences are SGHRS and YFSETQ. The CDR3 is 15 amino acids. CDR3: CASSLFPSGTDTQYF. The CDR3 coding sequence is TGCGCCAGCAGCTTGTTCCCTAGCGGCACAGATACGCAGTATTTT.

The chain is built from TRBV7-9 and TRBJ1-1; D is unresolved. The CDR3 runs to 11 residues. V dropped 1 base and J dropped 7 bases, with 4 bases sitting between them. The germline V gene has CDR1 SEHNR and CDR2 FQNEAQ (reference sequence). The CDR3 nucleotides are TGTGCCAGCAGCTTAGTAAATGAAGCTTTCTTT. It codes for CASSLVNEAFF.

This clonotype was counted between two and nine times. J is TRBJ2-1 and V is TRBV5-1, with 7 bases identical to TRBD2. V shed 4 bases, J shed 7 bases, and the junction held 5 bases outside the gene matches. This CDR3 comprises 13 residues. Germline-derived CDR1 and CDR2 are SGHRS and YFSETQ. The CDR3 sequence is CASSPGGENEQFF. The DNA for the CDR3 is TGCGCCAGCAGCCCGGGGGGAGAGAATGAGCAGTTCTTC.

The chain uses TRBV5-1 and TRBJ2-1, with D possibly TRBD2 on 5 matching bases. Per germline, CDR1 SGHRS and CDR2 YFSETQ. The CDR3 covers 15 residues. Trimming removed 0 bases at V and 12 bases at J, with 19 bases between. CDR3: CASSLELLSVSRQFF. The CDR3 DNA reads as TGCGCCAGCAGCTTGGAGCTTCTTAGCGTCTCGAGGCAGTTCTTC.

This clonotype was observed a handful of times. This chain connects TRBV20-1 to TRBJ2-7; D unclear. The CDR3 covers 13 residues. V was shortened by 5 bases and J by 2 bases, with 13 bases between the two germline ends. CDR1 is DFQATT and CDR2 is SNEGSKA in the germline V gene (reference sequence). This chain's CDR3 is CSAARGATYEQYF. CDR3 sequence (DNA): TGCAGTGCTGCCCGCGGTGCGACCTACGAGCAGTACTTC.

This clonotype was seen a few times. V gene TRBV7-2 combines with J gene TRBJ1-2; TRBD1 agrees at 8 bases. After removal of 1 base from V and 3 bases from J, the junction contained 4 bases not matched to a gene. Germline V lookup: CDR1 SGHTA, CDR2 FQGNSA. The CDR3 totals 15 residues. The CDR3 protein is CASSLGGQGDYGYTF. The CDR3 DNA reads TGTGCCAGCAGCTTAGGAGGACAGGGCGACTATGGCTACACCTTC.

This clonotype was seen a handful of times. J is TRBJ1-2 and V is TRBV4-3, with unresolved D. CDR1 and CDR2 from the germline V gene are LGHNA and YSLEER. Trimming took 0 bases from V and 6 from J, leaving 14 bases between them. CDR3 length: 15 residues. In DNA form, the CDR3 reads TGCGCCAGCAGCCAAGAGGCCTCTAGATCGGATGGCTACACCTTC. This codes for CASSQEASRSDGYTF.

This clonotype showed up just a few times. The genes are TRBV4-3 and TRBJ1-4; the D is unclear. The length of the CDR3 is 15 residues. Trimming took 0 bases from V and 8 from J, leaving 13 bases between them. Germline lookup yields CDR1 LGHNA and CDR2 YSLEER. The CDR3 reads CASSQELAVREKLFF. In nucleotides, the CDR3 is TGCGCCAGCAGCCAAGAGTTGGCGGTACGGGAAAAACTGTTTTTT.